A selection of T cell receptor beta chains follows, all from one sample in a study of blood T cells in healthy people across ages. TCRdb redid the calling of the 5' RACE reads with MiXCR, one entry per CDR3 protein. The table has some 760,000 distinct CDR3 sequences, roughly 25% seen once. This sample also belongs to another study, concerning T cells of mothers and their children.

The sample taken for sequencing was blood. Source of these receptors: a boy younger than 18 in good health. The CDR3 runs from the conserved cysteine through the conserved F or W. D genes are given only for firm matches. Clone size is stated in some rows and not others, as once, few, many or a class when expanded.

clone_size,v_call,j_call,d_call,cdr3_nt,cdr3_aa
few,TRBV12-3/TRBV12-4,TRBJ2-1,-,TGTGCCAGCAGTCCCCGGCCGATCCGGGGTGAGCAGTTCTTC,CASSPRPIRGEQFF
-,TRBV28,TRBJ2-5,TRBD1,TGTGCCAGCAGCATCCGGGACAGGGAGGTTGAAGAGACCCAGTACTTC,CASSIRDREVEETQYF
-,TRBV28,TRBJ2-5,-,TGTGCCAGCAGTTTAGAGGCTAGGACAGAAAGCCAAGAGACCCAGTACTTC,CASSLEARTESQETQYF
-,TRBV13,TRBJ1-3,-,TGTGCCAGCAGCCCGAAAGGCAGGGATCGGGTTTTCGGAAACACCATATATTTT,CASSPKGRDRVFGNTIYF
-,TRBV6-1,TRBJ2-7,-,TGTGCCAGCAGTCGACAGGCCGCGGCCGGGTCCTACGAGCAGTACTTC,CASSRQAAAGSYEQYF
few,TRBV20-1,TRBJ2-5,TRBD1,TGCAGTGCTAGTAAGGGACAGGGGATGGAGACCCAGTACTTC,CSASKGQGMETQYF
-,TRBV7-9,TRBJ2-3,TRBD2,TGTGCCAGCAGCTCTAGCGGGGTAACAACAGATACGCAGTATTTT,CASSSSGVTTDTQYF
few,TRBV27,TRBJ2-1,-,TGTGCCAGCTATAGACGGGACCCACTATACAATGAGCAGTTCTTC,CASYRRDPLYNEQFF
-,TRBV7-9,TRBJ2-1,-,TGTGCCAGCTCACTAGTGCCTTCGTATGAGCAGTTCTTC,CASSLVPSYEQFF
few,TRBV3-1,TRBJ2-1,TRBD2,TGTGCCAGCAGCCAAGAGACTAGCATCAATGAGCAGTTCTTC,CASSQETSINEQFF
few,TRBV9,TRBJ2-3,-,TGTGCCAGCAGCGTAGGAGGGGGGGGGCGAACAGATACGCAGTATTTT,CASSVGGGGRTDTQYF
-,TRBV9,TRBJ2-3,-,TGTGTCAGCAGCGTAGAGGCAGGCTCAAGCACAGATACGCAGTATTTT,CVSSVEAGSSTDTQYF
-,TRBV2,TRBJ2-3,TRBD2,TGTGCCAGCAGTATAGCGGGCCAAGACACAGATACGCAGTATTTT,CASSIAGQDTDTQYF
few,TRBV20-1,TRBJ2-7,-,TGCAGTGCTTCACGCGCAATTAACTCCTACGAGCAGTACTTC,CSASRAINSYEQYF
-,TRBV27,TRBJ1-4,TRBD1,TGTGCCAGCAGCCAAGGGGGACAGGGAGGGCAAAGACTGTTTTTT,CASSQGGQGGQRLFF
few,TRBV29-1,TRBJ2-7,-,TGCAGCGTTGAAAAGGGGATGGTCGGGAACGAGCAGTACTTC,CSVEKGMVGNEQYF
few,TRBV27,TRBJ2-1,TRBD2,TGTGCCAGCAGTCAGACCCCGGGACTAGTGGCTGAGCAGTTCTTC,CASSQTPGLVAEQFF
few,TRBV12-3/TRBV12-4,TRBJ2-7,-,TGTGCCAGCAGTTTAGGCCTATTTACCTCCTACGAGCAGTACTTC,CASSLGLFTSYEQYF